This TCR beta chain was recovered during a study of blood T cell repertoires in COVID-19. Overall study: Donors in the United States, Italy and Spain gave samples during acute or convalescent COVID-19. The cDNA or gDNA used as material had been derived from T cells, B-cell-depleted T cells, or PBMCs.

Study processing details: Quantification of nucleated cells was approximated via reference gene primer amplification. Some clones are missing from TCRdb's copy, which holds only in-frame ones; the method was immunoSEQ multiplex PCR. V and J calls and clone size are given by that table; D and trimming were obtained from the DNA. The sample includes 100,000 to 150,000 clones, under 95% of them seen just once. Sequencing used peripheral blood. The sequence came from a man in his fifties or sixties with COVID-19, enrolled during active disease.

CDR3 sequence: CASSSRDSHWPVGQPQHF. DNA for the CDR3: TGCGCCAGCAGTTCCCGGGACAGTCATTGGCCGGTCGGTCAGCCCCAGCATTTT. This chain uses TRBV23-1 with TRBJ1-5; 7 bases align to TRBD1. TRBV23-1 is placed among ORFs of uncertain function. The CDR3 length is 18 residues. The ends lost 5 bases at V and 6 bases at J; junction bases unmatched: 19.